This T cell receptor (beta chain) is from a study of cytomegalovirus exposure and HLA in healthy donors. PCR employed 60 Vbeta and 13 Jbeta primers. Method: immunoSEQ multiplex PCR; TCRdb's copy keeps in-frame clones and lacks some. This sample has approximately 110,000 clones; around 67% occur once, and the top ten carry around 3.7%. This CDR3 region has 15 residues. V was cut by 4 bases and J by 1 base, with 11 bases left in between. Germline values: CDR1 SGHRS, CDR2 YFSETQ. The sample taken for sequencing was PBMCs. The genes are TRBV5-1 and TRBJ2-2, with a tentative D call TRBD1 (5 bases). The TCR sequence derives from a woman in her 40s in good health and CMV-seronegative. CDR3: CASSKDTENTGELFF. CDR3 in DNA: TGCGCCAGCAGCAAGGACACCGAGAACACCGGGGAGCTGTTTTTT.